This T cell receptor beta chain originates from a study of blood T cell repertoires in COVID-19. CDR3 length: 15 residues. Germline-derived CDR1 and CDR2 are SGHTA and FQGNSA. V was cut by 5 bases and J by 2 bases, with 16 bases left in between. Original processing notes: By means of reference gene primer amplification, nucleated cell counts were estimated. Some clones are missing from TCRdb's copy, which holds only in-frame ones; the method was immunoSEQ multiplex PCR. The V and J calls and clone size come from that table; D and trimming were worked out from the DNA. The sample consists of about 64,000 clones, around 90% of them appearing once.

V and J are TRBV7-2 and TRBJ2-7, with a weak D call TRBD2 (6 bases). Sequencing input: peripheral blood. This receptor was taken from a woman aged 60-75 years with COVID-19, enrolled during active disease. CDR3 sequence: CASSQVAALPYEQYF. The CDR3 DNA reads TGTGCCAGCAGCCAAGTAGCGGCCCTGCCCTACGAGCAGTACTTC.